A single sample is the source of the 16 T cell receptor beta chains below, sequenced in a study of blood T cell repertoires in COVID-19. Here immunoSEQ multiplex PCR was the method, and the copy in TCRdb shows in-frame clones only, minus some. The table shows roughly 150,000 clones, with roughly 83% occurring only once. The sequenced material came from peripheral blood. These TCRs come from an elderly woman with active or convalescent COVID-19.

The chain combines TRBV7-8 with TRBJ2-3; 7 positions agree with TRBD2. The CDR3 contains 15 residues. CDR1 is SGHVS, CDR2 FQNEAQ, per germline. V was pared by 3 bases and J by 1 base, with 4 bases of the junction left unmatched. The CDR3 reads CASSLGGVGTDTQYF. The DNA of the CDR3 is TGTGCCAGCAGCTTGGGGGGGGTGGGCACAGATACGCAGTATTTT.

The V and J genes are TRBV7-9 and TRBJ1-2; 9 nucleotides agree with TRBD1. The CDR3 is made up of 15 amino acids. V lost 1 base to trimming and J lost 4 bases; unmatched junction nucleotides: 4. The germline V gene encodes CDR1 SEHNR and CDR2 FQNEAQ (reference sequence). CDR3 sequence: CASSLDKTGGYGYTF. CDR3 DNA sequence: TGTGCCAGCAGCTTAGATAAGACAGGGGGCTATGGCTACACCTTC.

The chain is built from TRBV5-1 and TRBJ1-1, with D possibly being TRBD1 (6 bases). V lost 4 bases and J 1 base, leaving 11 bases between the germline ends. The CDR3 runs 14 residues. CDR1 and CDR2 (germline): SGHRS, YFSETQ. The CDR3 bases are TGCGCCAGCAGCCTCCAGGGACAGAACACTGAAGCTTTCTTT. Its protein product is CASSLQGQNTEAFF. Combining the CDR3 with reference TRBV5-1 and TRBJ1-1 gives the whole variable domain KAGVTQTPRYLIKTRGQQVTLSCSPISGHRSVSWYQQTPGQGLQFLFEYFSETQRNKGNFPGRFSGRQFSNSRSEMNVSTLELGDSALYLCASSLQGQNTEAFFGQGTRLTVV.

The genes are TRBV25-1 and TRBJ1-2; D is uncertain. CDR3 length: 12 amino acids. V gave up 4 bases and J gave up 2 bases, with 5 bases separating them. Germline V lookup: CDR1 MGHDK, CDR2 SYGVNS. This CDR3 is CASSGQNYGYTF. In DNA, the CDR3 is TGTGCCAGCAGTGGGCAGAACTATGGCTACACCTTC.

This clone was found a few times. The genes are TRBV7-2 and TRBJ1-6; D call uncertain. The V and J ends lost 0 bases and 7 bases respectively, with 10 bases between them. Germline CDR1 and CDR2: SGHTA and FQGNSA. The CDR3 runs to 15 residues. The chain's CDR3 is CASSLAERANSPLHF. The CDR3, as DNA: TGTGCCAGCAGCTTAGCGGAGAGAGCAAATTCACCCCTCCACTTT. The full variable domain, its missing parts supplied by reference TRBV7-2 and TRBJ1-6, is GAGVSQSPSNKVTEKGKDVELRCDPISGHTALYWYRQSLGQGLEFLIYFQGNSAPDKSGLPSDRFSAERTGGSVSTLTIQRTQQEDSAVYLCASSLAERANSPLHFGNGTRLTVT.

With respect to this clone: Other DNA sequences in the sample encode the same CDR3. V is TRBV12-3 or TRBV12-4 and J is TRBJ1-1; the D gene is possibly TRBD1 (5 bases). Deletions cut 5 bases from V and 2 bases from J, with 9 bases between. The CDR3 consists of 13 residues. The CDR3 nucleotides are TGTGCCAGCAGTAGGCAGGGTAACACTGAAGCTTTCTTT. Protein sequence: CASSRQGNTEAFF.

The chain couples TRBV27 to TRBJ2-5; TRBD1 matches 12 bases. With V trimmed by 2 bases and J by 5 bases, 3 bases remained unmatched. The CDR3 runs 15 residues. Germline loops: CDR1 MNHEY, CDR2 SMNVEV (reference sequence). CDR3 nucleotides: TGTGCCAGCAGTTTACCGGGACAGGGGGCTGAGACCCAGTACTTC. Its protein is CASSLPGQGAETQYF.

The chain has TRBV4-3 and TRBJ2-6; 13 nucleotides line up with TRBD2. The germline CDR1 and CDR2 sequences are LGHNA and YSLEER. The CDR3 has 19 residues. After removal of 3 bases from V and 3 bases from J, the junction contained 8 bases not matched to a gene. In DNA form, the CDR3 reads TGCGCCAGCAGCCAGGAACTAGCGGGGGGGCCAGGTGGGGCCAACGTCCTGACTTTC. This gives the protein CASSQELAGGPGGANVLTF.

The chain recombines TRBV9 with TRBJ1-4, with D unclear. The CDR3 spans 14 residues. V was clipped by 6 bases and J by 7 bases, with 16 bases between them. From germline, CDR1 is SGDLS and CDR2 YYNGEE. The DNA for the CDR3 is TGTGCCAGCACCCGATCCCCATCGGGTGAAAAACTGTTTTTT. Encoded protein: CASTRSPSGEKLFF.

V gene TRBV5-6 combines with J gene TRBJ1-3, with 7 bases matching TRBD1. Germline V lookup: CDR1 SGHDT, CDR2 YYEEEE. The CDR3 extends over 16 amino acids. V lost 2 bases, J lost 0 bases, and 5 bases stayed unmatched. The CDR3 coding sequence is TGTGCCAGCAGCTTAAAAGGGGGCTTCTCTGGAAACACCATATATTTT. Its protein product is CASSLKGGFSGNTIYF.

V gene TRBV7-6 combines with J gene TRBJ2-2; 9 bases line up with TRBD2. The germline V gene encodes CDR1 SGHVS and CDR2 FNYEAQ. Trimming took 5 bases from V and 4 from J; bases not matched to a gene: 11. This CDR3 region has 17 residues. The DNA of the CDR3 is TGTGCCAGCAGCCCTACCTCGACTAGCGGTTCCACCGGGGAGCTGTTTTTT. Protein: CASSPTSTSGSTGELFF.

This clone was detected a few times. J is TRBJ2-7 and V is TRBV12-3 or TRBV12-4; 7 bases are shared with TRBD1. V was pared by 6 bases and J by 4 bases, with 6 bases of the junction left unmatched. This CDR3 has 13 amino acids. In DNA, the CDR3 is TGTGCCAGCAGCCCTCACAGGGGATACGAGCAGTACTTC. Amino acids: CASSPHRGYEQYF.

This sequence joins TRBV27 and TRBJ2-7; TRBD1 aligns across 8 bases. Germline loops: CDR1 MNHEY, CDR2 SMNVEV (reference sequence). This CDR3 is 14 amino acids long. J lost 2 bases, V lost 6 bases, and 6 bases had no gene match. CDR3 protein: CASRLTGGAYEQYF. CDR3 DNA: TGTGCCAGCAGACTCACAGGGGGAGCCTACGAGCAGTACTTC.

The chain recombines TRBV19 with TRBJ1-6; TRBD1 aligns across 8 bases. The junction had 6 bases not matched to a gene; V was cut back by 6 bases and J by 8 bases. The germline CDR1 and CDR2 sequences are LNHDA and SQIVND (reference sequence). The CDR3 sequence is 14 residues long. CDR3 DNA: TGTGCCAGTAGACTAGGACAGGGCGATTCACCCCTCCACTTT. This sequence encodes CASRLGQGDSPLHF.

The chain is built from TRBV10-3 and TRBJ1-5; D may be TRBD1 (5 bases). Germline CDR1 reads ENHRY; CDR2 reads SYGVKD. Deletions cut 0 bases from V and 4 bases from J, with 13 bases between. The CDR3 is 16 residues long. The DNA for the CDR3 is TGTGCCATCAGTGAGTCGAGGGGTGGGGGGAATCAGCCCCAGCATTTT. It encodes CAISESRGGGNQPQHF.

The V and J genes are TRBV19 and TRBJ2-3; TRBD1 matches 10 bases. CDR1 is LNHDA and CDR2 is SQIVND in the germline V gene (reference sequence). The CDR3 has 16 amino acids. Germline trimming cut 7 bases from V and 3 bases from J; bases unmatched to any gene: 10. The DNA of the CDR3 is TGTGCCAGTAATCCTGACAGGGGGCTGGGAACAGATACGCAGTATTTT. Protein: CASNPDRGLGTDTQYF.